This T cell receptor beta chain was sequenced for a study of blood T cell repertoires in COVID-19. This study enrolled people aged about 18 to 95 from 20 to 25 US geographic areas. Researchers sorted participants into cohorts using their self-reported clinical history. Cohort 3 recovered donors had two negative PCRs, clearance, or symptom resolution. Original analysis: The authors estimated nucleated cell counts from reference gene primer amplification. The repertoire was sequenced with immunoSEQ multiplex PCR; TCRdb's copy has only in-frame clones and lacks some. For V, J and clone size, that table is used; D and trimming come from the DNA. Found here are some 150,000 clones, roughly 80% of them singletons; the top ten hold approximately 9.1%. V was trimmed by 0 bases and J by 5 bases, leaving 10 bases between them. This CDR3 region has 14 residues. Germline CDR1 reads LGHNA; CDR2 reads YSLEER.

This TCR was sampled from a man in his fifties who had recovered from COVID-19. The sample was PBMCs or T cells enriched from blood (not recorded which). The chain recombines TRBV4-3 with TRBJ1-2; D gene unclear. CDR3 nucleotides: TGCGCCAGCAGCCAAGATCGGGAGAAGTATGGCTACACCTTC. Protein sequence: CASSQDREKYGYTF.